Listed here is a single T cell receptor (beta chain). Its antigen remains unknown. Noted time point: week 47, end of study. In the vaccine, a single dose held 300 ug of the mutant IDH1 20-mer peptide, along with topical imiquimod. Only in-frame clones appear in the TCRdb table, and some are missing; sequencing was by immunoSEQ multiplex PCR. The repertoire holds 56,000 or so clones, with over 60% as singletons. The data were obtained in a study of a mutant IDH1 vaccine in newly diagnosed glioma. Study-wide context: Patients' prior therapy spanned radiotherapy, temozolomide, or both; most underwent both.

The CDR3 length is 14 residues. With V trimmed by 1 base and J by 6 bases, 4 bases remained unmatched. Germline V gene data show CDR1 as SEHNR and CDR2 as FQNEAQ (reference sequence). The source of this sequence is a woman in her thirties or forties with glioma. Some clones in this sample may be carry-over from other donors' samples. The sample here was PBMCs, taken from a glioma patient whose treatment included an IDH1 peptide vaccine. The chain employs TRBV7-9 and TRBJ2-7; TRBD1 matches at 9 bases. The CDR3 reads CASSLDLQGAEQYF. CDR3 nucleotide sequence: TGTGCCAGCAGCTTAGATTTACAGGGGGCCGAGCAGTACTTC.